This T cell receptor beta chain was sequenced for a study of T-cell reconstitution after alpha-beta-depleted transplantation in children. Germline V gene sequence: CDR1 LGHDT, CDR2 YNNKEL (reference sequence). This CDR3 spans 15 amino acids. V gave up 2 bases and J gave up 5 bases, with 13 bases separating them. The authors prepared the TCRbeta library with unique molecular identifiers. Each CDR3 protein gets one entry after TCRdb re-called the PCR reads with MiXCR. The profile shows 210,000 or so distinct CDR3 sequences, approximately 10% of them singletons. Sequenced here: PBMCs from the stem cell graft donor, sampled from the stem cell graft. J is TRBJ2-1 and V is TRBV3-1, with D possibly being TRBD1 (5 bases). This receptor was obtained from a human donor who donated a stem cell graft to a child with acute lymphoblastic leukemia. For the CDR3, the DNA is TGTGCCAGCAGCCAAAAAGGGGATAACCACAATGAGCAGTTCTTC. This encodes CASSQKGDNHNEQFF.